This T cell receptor beta chain was identified during a study of blood T cell repertoires in COVID-19. Study-wide background: From the United States, Italy and Spain came samples of acute and convalescent COVID-19. Sources were T cells, B-cell-depleted T cells, or PBMCs; the material itself was cDNA or gDNA.

Original handling: Nucleated cell number was recorded as an estimate derived from reference gene primer amplification. The method was immunoSEQ multiplex PCR; TCRdb's version includes in-frame clones alone and lacks a portion of them. The V and J calls and the clone size are those of that table, but D and trimming were determined from the DNA. Here the sample spans tens of thousands of clones, about 89% being singletons. Deletions cut 5 bases from V and 0 bases from J, with 14 bases between. The V gene's germline CDR1 is SGHTA and CDR2 FQGNSA. The CDR3 contains 16 residues. Sequencing was done on a sample of peripheral blood. The V call is TRBV7-2, the J call TRBJ2-1; TRBD1 is a possible D gene (5 bases). The TCR comes from a man in his 70s with active COVID-19. This CDR3 reads CASSTGVMSSYNEQFF. The CDR3 nucleotides are TGTGCCAGCAGCACAGGAGTAATGAGCTCCTACAATGAGCAGTTCTTC.